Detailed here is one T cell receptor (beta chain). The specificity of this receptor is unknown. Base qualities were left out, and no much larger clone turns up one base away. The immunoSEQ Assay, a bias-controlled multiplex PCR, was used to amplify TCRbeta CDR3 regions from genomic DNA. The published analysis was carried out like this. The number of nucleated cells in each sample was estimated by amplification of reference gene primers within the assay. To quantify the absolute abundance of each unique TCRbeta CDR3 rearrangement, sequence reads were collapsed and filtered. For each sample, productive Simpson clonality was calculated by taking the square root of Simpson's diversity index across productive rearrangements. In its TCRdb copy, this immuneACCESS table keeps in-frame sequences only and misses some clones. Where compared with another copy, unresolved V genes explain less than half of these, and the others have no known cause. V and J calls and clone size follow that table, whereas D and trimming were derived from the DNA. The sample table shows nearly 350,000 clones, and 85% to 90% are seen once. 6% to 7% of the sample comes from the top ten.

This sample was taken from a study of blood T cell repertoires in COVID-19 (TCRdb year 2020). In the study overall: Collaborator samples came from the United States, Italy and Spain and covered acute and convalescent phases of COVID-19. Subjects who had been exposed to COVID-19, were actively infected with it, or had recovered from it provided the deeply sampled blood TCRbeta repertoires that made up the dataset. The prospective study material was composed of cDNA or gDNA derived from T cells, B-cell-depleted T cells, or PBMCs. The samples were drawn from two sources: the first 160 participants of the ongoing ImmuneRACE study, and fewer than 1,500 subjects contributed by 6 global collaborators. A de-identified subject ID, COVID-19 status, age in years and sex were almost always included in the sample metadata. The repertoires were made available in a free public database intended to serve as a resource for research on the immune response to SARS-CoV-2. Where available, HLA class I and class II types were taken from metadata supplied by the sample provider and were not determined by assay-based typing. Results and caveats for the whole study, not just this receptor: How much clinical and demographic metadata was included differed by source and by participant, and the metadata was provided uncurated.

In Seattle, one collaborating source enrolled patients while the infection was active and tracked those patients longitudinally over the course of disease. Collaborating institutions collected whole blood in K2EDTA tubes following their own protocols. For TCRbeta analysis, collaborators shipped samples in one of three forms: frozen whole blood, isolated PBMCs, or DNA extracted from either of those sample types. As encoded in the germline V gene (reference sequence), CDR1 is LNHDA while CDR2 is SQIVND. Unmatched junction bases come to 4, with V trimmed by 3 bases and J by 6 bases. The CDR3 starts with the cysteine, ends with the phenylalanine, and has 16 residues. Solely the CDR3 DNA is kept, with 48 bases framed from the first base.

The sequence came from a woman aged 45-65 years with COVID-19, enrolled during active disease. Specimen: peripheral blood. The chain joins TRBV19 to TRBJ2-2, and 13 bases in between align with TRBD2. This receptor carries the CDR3 CASSIRTSGSSGELFF. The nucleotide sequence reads TGTGCCAGTAGTATTCGGACTAGCGGGAGTTCCGGGGAGCTGTTTTTT.